The 6 T cell receptor beta chains presented below share a single source sample, sequenced in a study of vaccination and CD4 T cells after COVID-19. Sequencing of cultured CD4+ T cell DNA used the Oncomine TCR Beta short-read assay. Each CDR3 protein gets one entry after TCRdb re-called the PCR reads with MiXCR. The data contain approximately 16,000 distinct CDR3 sequences, over 60% of them singletons. As for treatment: approximately 11-day PBMC culture with coronavirus spike peptide pools or control peptides (ViraFEST assay). Antigen specificity for these receptors is unknown. The sample was CD4+ T cells from blood, cultured in vitro. These receptors were collected from a human donor who had recovered from COVID-19.

This clonotype turned up a few times. The V gene is TRBV20-1, the J gene TRBJ1-6; 7 bases align to TRBD1. Germline V gene lookup returns CDR1 DFQATT and CDR2 SNEGSKA (reference sequence). J was trimmed by 6 bases and V by 3 bases; bases with no gene match: 11. The CDR3 is made up of 16 amino acids. CDR3 DNA sequence: TGCAGTGCTAGTCCACAGGGGTCCTGGCTTAATTCACCCCTCCACTTT. It yields the protein CSASPQGSWLNSPLHF.

In DNA, the CDR3 is TGTGCCAGCAGTTACGCTGGAACGGGCACTGAAGCTTTCTTT. It translates to CASSYAGTGTEAFF. The V call is TRBV6-5, the J call TRBJ1-1; unclear D gene. The CDR3 has 14 amino acids. Trimming shortened V by 2 bases and J by 4 bases, and 11 bases separated the two germline ends. Germline values: CDR1 MNHEY, CDR2 SVGAGI.

This clonotype was found a few times. V usage is TRBV6-1 and J usage is TRBJ1-5; unclear D gene. Between the trimmed V and J ends, which lost 5 bases and 10 bases, there was a span of 24 bases. The length of the CDR3 is 16 residues. From germline, CDR1 is MNHNS and CDR2 SASEGT. The CDR3 loop reads CASSPDHPGSAKPQHF. For the CDR3, the DNA is TGTGCCAGCAGTCCCGACCACCCGGGCTCCGCTAAACCCCAGCATTTT.

This clonotype was counted between two and nine times. The rearrangement joins TRBV30 to TRBJ1-1; D not certain. Per the germline V gene, CDR1 is GTSNPN and CDR2 is SVGIG (reference sequence). CDR3 length equals 12 residues. The V gene lost 4 bases and the J gene lost 0 bases, with 6 bases spanning the gap. The CDR3 nucleotides are TGTGCCTGGATCAGGATGAACACTGAAGCTTTCTTT. Translated, it gives CAWIRMNTEAFF.

Only a few counts were recorded for this clonotype. The chain employs TRBV20-1 and TRBJ2-7, with 14 bases matching TRBD2. This CDR3 spans 17 amino acids. After removal of 5 bases from V and 2 bases from J, the junction contained 11 bases not matched to a gene. CDR1 is DFQATT and CDR2 is SNEGSKA in the germline V gene (reference sequence). The CDR3 reads CSAPGLAGVLKTYEQYF. The CDR3 DNA reads as TGCAGTGCTCCGGGACTAGCGGGAGTCTTGAAGACCTACGAGCAGTACTTC.

This clonotype has more than one count but fewer than ten. This rearrangement joins TRBV6-1 to TRBJ1-2, with D uncertain. CDR3 length: 11 amino acids. V was shortened by 6 bases and J by 5 bases, with 7 bases between the two germline ends. Per germline, CDR1 MNHNS and CDR2 SASEGT. The CDR3 nucleotides read TGTGCCAGCAGGCGGGCTTATGGCTACACCTTC. This translates into CASRRAYGYTF.